This TCR beta chain was captured by sequencing in a study of chemoradiotherapy in HPV16-positive cancers. Clones were read by immunoSEQ multiplex PCR, and TCRdb kept only the in-frame ones, dropping some. This sample has 15,000 to 20,000 clones, with just under 70% found just once. With 2 bases clipped from V and 5 bases from J, the junction kept 6 bases outside the gene matches. The CDR3 runs 15 residues. CDR1 and CDR2 (germline): SGHRS, YFSETQ. This clone was observed a few times. Here the sequenced sample was tumor tissue, taken from a patient who underwent chemoradiotherapy. The chain has TRBV5-1 and TRBJ2-1; 8 bases line up with TRBD1. The clonotype comes from a human donor with HPV-associated anogenital cancer. The CDR3 reads CASSFGTGKHNEQFF. In nucleotides, the CDR3 is TGCGCCAGCAGCTTCGGGACAGGTAAACACAATGAGCAGTTCTTC.